Listed below are T cell receptor beta chains from one sample, sequenced in a study of shared T cell receptors in the human thymus. Assay: immunoSEQ multiplex PCR; the TCRdb copy retains only in-frame clones and omits some. The sample carries over 650,000 clones, roughly 86% recorded once. This same sample was also taken into another study, of human thymus T cells.

The sample taken for sequencing was thymocytes. The source of these receptors is a boy under two years old with a congenital heart defect. Both conserved end residues are part of each CDR3. The D gene is left open where the match is weak. Size tells how often a clone was seen (once, few, many) or the class of an expanded clone, and some rows leave it out.

TRBV19	.	TRBJ2-3	.	TGTGCCAGTAATACAGGCGGCCTCACAGATACGCAGTATTTT	CASNTGGLTDTQYF
TRBV28	.	TRBJ1-2	.	TGTGCCAGCAGTTTAGTACAGGGATGGTATGGCTACACCTTC	CASSLVQGWYGYTF
TRBV11-2	.	TRBJ1-5	.	TGTGCCAGTTCACCAGGAATTGCCAATCAGCCCCAGCATTTT	CASSPGIANQPQHF
TRBV4-3	.	TRBJ1-2	.	TGCGCCAGCAGCCAACCGACAGGCAACTATGGCTACACCTTC	CASSQPTGNYGYTF
TRBV28	TRBD2	TRBJ2-7	.	TGTGCCAGCAGTCCCCGGGAGGAGGGAGCGGAGGAGCAGTACTTC	CASSPREEGAEEQYF
TRBV6-5	.	TRBJ2-3	.	TGTGCCAGCAGTTCTAACTCCCCCCGGGGCACAGATACGCAGTATTTT	CASSSNSPRGTDTQYF
TRBV18	TRBD2	TRBJ2-1	.	TGTGCCAGCTCACCCTCATACGGACTAGCGGGGCGACGGAACAATGAGCAGTTCTTC	CASSPSYGLAGRRNNEQFF
TRBV18	.	TRBJ2-7	.	TGTGCCAGCTCACCCCCACACAGTTCCTACGAGCAGTACTTC	CASSPPHSSYEQYF
TRBV27	TRBD2	TRBJ2-7	.	TGTGCCAGCAGTTTTCGGGGGGGCTACGAGCAGTACTTC	CASSFRGGYEQYF
TRBV6-5	TRBD1	TRBJ1-1	.	TGTGCCAGCAGACAGGGGCGAAACACTGAAGCTTTCTTT	CASRQGRNTEAFF
TRBV5-4	TRBD2	TRBJ2-2	.	TGTGCCAGCAGCCCGTTAGCGGGGGCCGGGGAGCTGTTTTTT	CASSPLAGAGELFF
TRBV7-9	TRBD1	TRBJ2-5	.	TGTGCCAGCAGCTTAGTTGGCCTCCTAGGGGGCCGGGAGACCCAGTACTTC	CASSLVGLLGGRETQYF
TRBV12-5	TRBD2	TRBJ2-2	.	TGTGCTAGTGGTTTGCCGATCACCACTAGCGGGAACAACACCGGGGAGCTGTTTTTT	CASGLPITTSGNNTGELFF
TRBV4-3	.	TRBJ2-7	.	TGCGCCAGCAGCCAAGACCCAGGGGCCTACGAGCAGTACTTC	CASSQDPGAYEQYF
TRBV7-9	TRBD2	TRBJ2-1	.	TGTGCCAGCAGCTCCCAGATGCGAACTAGCGATAATGAGCAGTTCTTC	CASSSQMRTSDNEQFF
TRBV2	TRBD2	TRBJ2-7	.	TGTGCCAGCACGGGACTAGCGTACCCTCAGGAGCAGTACTTC	CASTGLAYPQEQYF
TRBV15	TRBD1	TRBJ1-4	few	TGTGCCACCAGCAGAGGCCCAGGGGGCGAGTATGGCCGGACTAATGAAAAACTGTTTTTT	CATSRGPGGEYGRTNEKLFF
TRBV6-5	TRBD2	TRBJ2-7	.	TGTGCCAGCAGAAGACTAGCGCCGAGCTCCTACGAGCAGTACTTC	CASRRLAPSSYEQYF
TRBV4-3	TRBD2	TRBJ2-3	.	TGCGCCAGCAGCCAAGATAGGCAGGGAGGGGATGGAGATACGCAGTATTTT	CASSQDRQGGDGDTQYF
TRBV4-1	.	TRBJ2-7	.	TGCGCCAGCAGCCAAGTACCTTGGCAGGGCCCTAGGGATTTTTACGAGCAGTACTTC	CASSQVPWQGPRDFYEQYF
TRBV5-6	.	TRBJ2-5	few	TGTGCCAGCAGCTTCTTTAGGCGGCAGGGGGGCGTAGAGACCCAGTACTTC	CASSFFRRQGGVETQYF
TRBV19	.	TRBJ2-3	.	TGTGCCAGTAGTATTGGTCAGCCTAGAACAGATACGCAGTATTTT	CASSIGQPRTDTQYF
TRBV4-2	.	TRBJ2-1	once	TGTGCCAGCAGCCAGAAACTTCACAGGGCGGCTGATGAGCAGTTCTTC	CASSQKLHRAADEQFF
TRBV19	.	TRBJ1-1	.	TGTGCCAGTTTGTCGTATCGCACTGAAGCTTTCTTT	CASLSYRTEAFF
TRBV7-2	.	TRBJ2-5	.	TGTGCCAGCAGCTCCCACCCTCAGGGTTGGGCCGAGACCCAGTACTTC	CASSSHPQGWAETQYF
TRBV4-3	TRBD1	TRBJ2-4	once	TGCGCCAGCAGCCAAGATTGGGGGGACAGGTCAACCCTAGCCAAAAACATTCAGTACTTC	CASSQDWGDRSTLAKNIQYF
TRBV5-1	TRBD1	TRBJ2-7	.	TGCGCCAGCAGCCCGAAGACAGGGTGGGCCTACGAGCAGTACTTC	CASSPKTGWAYEQYF
TRBV30	TRBD1	TRBJ2-7	once	TGTGCCTGGAGTGTACTCGGCGAGGGGGCGCGGTACGAGCAGTACTTC	CAWSVLGEGARYEQYF
TRBV18	.	TRBJ1-5	.	TGTGCCAGCTCCCCAGTCCTGAGCAATCAGCCCCAGCATTTT	CASSPVLSNQPQHF
TRBV10-3	.	TRBJ2-3	.	TGTGCCATCAGTGATCCGGAAGCGGATAGCACAGATACGCAGTATTTT	CAISDPEADSTDTQYF
TRBV6-5	TRBD1	TRBJ2-7	.	TGTGCCAGCAGTTACTGTGGACAGGGGTGTAACGAGCAGTACTTC	CASSYCGQGCNEQYF
TRBV5-4	TRBD2	TRBJ2-3	once	TGTGCCAGCAGCTTGCCTAGCGGGGGGGCCTGGACAGATACGCAGTATTTT	CASSLPSGGAWTDTQYF
TRBV4-3	TRBD2	TRBJ2-1	.	TGCGCCAGCAGCCCTGGACTAGCGGGGAACAATGAGCAGTTCTTC	CASSPGLAGNNEQFF
TRBV14	TRBD1	TRBJ1-1	.	TGTGCCAGCAGCGTGGGACAGGGGTACACTGAAGCTTTCTTT	CASSVGQGYTEAFF
TRBV5-6	TRBD1	TRBJ1-4	.	TGTGCCAGCAGCGGACGGGACAGGGGGCCTAAACTGTTTTTT	CASSGRDRGPKLFF
TRBV2	TRBD1	TRBJ1-2	once	TGTGCCAGCAGGGTTACAGGGGGCGAATCCCTCTATGGCTACACCTTC	CASRVTGGESLYGYTF
TRBV5-6	TRBD1	TRBJ1-6	.	TGTGCCAGCAGCTTGAATAGAGGGACAGGACCCAATTCACCCCTCCACTTT	CASSLNRGTGPNSPLHF
TRBV13	.	TRBJ2-2	.	TGTGCCAGCAGCTTAGCCCCCCATAGGGGGTCGAGCGGGGAGCTGTTTTTT	CASSLAPHRGSSGELFF
TRBV2	.	TRBJ2-3	few	TGTGCCAGCAGTGAAGGCCCAGGGAGCACAGATACGCAGTATTTT	CASSEGPGSTDTQYF
TRBV14	TRBD2	TRBJ2-1	.	TGTGCCAGCAGCCAAGGTAAAGCGGGGGTAGTCAATGAGCAGTTCTTC	CASSQGKAGVVNEQFF
TRBV6-4	.	TRBJ2-2	.	TGTGCCAGCAGTGACTTTTTCCGTGGGCCCGGGGAGCTGTTTTTT	CASSDFFRGPGELFF
TRBV28	TRBD1	TRBJ2-7	.	TGTGCCAGCAGACAGGGGACCACCCTCCGGGAAGGGGCCTACGAGCAGTACTTC	CASRQGTTLREGAYEQYF
TRBV28	.	TRBJ1-5	.	TGTGCCAGTCAACCCGGTGGCGGGGTGCAAAGCAATCAGCCCCAGCATTTT	CASQPGGGVQSNQPQHF
TRBV28	TRBD2	TRBJ2-5	.	TGTGCCAGCAGTGTGCGGACTAGCAGTGAGACCCAGTACTTC	CASSVRTSSETQYF
TRBV28	.	TRBJ2-3	.	TGTGCCAGCAGTCCCCAGGGGTTGCAGGGAGATACGCAGTATTTT	CASSPQGLQGDTQYF
TRBV14	.	TRBJ2-1	.	TGTGCCAGTCAAGGTGGGAGGAACATCAATGAGCAGTTCTTC	CASQGGRNINEQFF
TRBV12-5	TRBD1	TRBJ2-3	.	TGTGCTAGTGGTTTGGGGCCCGGGACAGGGTCCTTCCTCACAGATACGCAGTATTTT	CASGLGPGTGSFLTDTQYF
TRBV7-6	.	TRBJ2-1	.	TGTGCCAGCAGCCCAGTGGGGGGGGGCCGATCTGAGCAGTTCTTC	CASSPVGGGRSEQFF
TRBV7-9	TRBD2	TRBJ2-5	.	TGTGCCAGCAGCGCGGCAGTACTAGCGGCCCAAGAGACCCAGTACTTC	CASSAAVLAAQETQYF
TRBV29-1	TRBD2	TRBJ2-1	few	TGCAGCGTTGTTCCTCGCATACCGGGACTAGGGATAAATGAGCAGTTCTTC	CSVVPRIPGLGINEQFF
TRBV6-5	.	TRBJ1-3	few	TGTGCCAGCAGTTTATCTCTCTCTGGAAACACCATATATTTT	CASSLSLSGNTIYF
TRBV5-1	.	TRBJ1-3	.	TGCGCCAGCAGCTTGGGGGGCGGAAGACGCTCTGGAAACACCATATATTTT	CASSLGGGRRSGNTIYF
TRBV7-9	TRBD1	TRBJ1-1	once	TGTGCCAGCAGCTCCGGACAGGGAAGCATGAACACTGAAGCTTTCTTT	CASSSGQGSMNTEAFF
TRBV21-1	.	TRBJ1-5	.	TGTGCCAGCAGTAGAGCCCCGGGACAGGAAAACAATCAGCCCCAGCATTTT	CASSRAPGQENNQPQHF
TRBV28	TRBD1	TRBJ1-2	.	TGTGCCAGCAGTTACACAGGGGGCGCGAGGGGCTACACCTTC	CASSYTGGARGYTF
TRBV28	TRBD2	TRBJ2-7	.	TGTGCCAGCAGCAATAGCGGGAGAGGAACCTACGAGCAGTACTTC	CASSNSGRGTYEQYF
TRBV5-6	.	TRBJ2-3	.	TGTGCCAGCAGCTTGGATAGCGGTAGCACAGATACGCAGTATTTT	CASSLDSGSTDTQYF
TRBV14	.	TRBJ2-7	.	TGTGCCAGCAGCCATGAGCCAGGGCCACCCTACGAGCAGTACTTC	CASSHEPGPPYEQYF
TRBV18	.	TRBJ2-2	once	TGTGCCAGCTCACCAGTCCACAGGAACACCGGGGAGCTGTTTTTT	CASSPVHRNTGELFF